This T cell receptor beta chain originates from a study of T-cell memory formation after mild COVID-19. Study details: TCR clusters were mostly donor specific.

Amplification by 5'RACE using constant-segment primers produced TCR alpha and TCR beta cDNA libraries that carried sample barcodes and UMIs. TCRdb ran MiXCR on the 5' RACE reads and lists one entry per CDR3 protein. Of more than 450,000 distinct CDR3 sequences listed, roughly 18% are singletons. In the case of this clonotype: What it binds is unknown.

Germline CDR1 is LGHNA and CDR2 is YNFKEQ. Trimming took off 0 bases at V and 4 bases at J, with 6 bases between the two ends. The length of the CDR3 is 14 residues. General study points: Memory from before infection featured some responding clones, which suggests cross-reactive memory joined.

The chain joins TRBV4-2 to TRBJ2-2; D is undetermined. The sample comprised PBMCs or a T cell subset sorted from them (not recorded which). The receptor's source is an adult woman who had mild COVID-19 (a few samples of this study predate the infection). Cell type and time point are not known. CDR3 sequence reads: CASSQEESTGELFF. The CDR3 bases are TGTGCCAGCAGCCAAGAGGAAAGCACCGGGGAGCTGTTTTTT.